The source of this T cell receptor beta chain is a study of regulatory T cells in long-lasting Graves disease (dated by TCRdb to the early 2020s). General notes on the study: Persistent Graves' disease was defined as antithyroid drug treatment for over 5 years with persistently positive TSH receptor autoantibodies. This study used TCR sequencing and RNA sequencing of peripheral blood to compare persistent Graves' disease patients against newly diagnosed Graves' disease patients. The study took place in China and was registered as a clinical trial. A total of some 33 samples were covered by TCR sequencing, comprising some 13 persistent and around 20 newly diagnosed Graves' disease patients. Persistent Graves' disease patients in the clinical cohort had taken antithyroid drugs for approximately 9.5 years on average.

This clonotype was counted at least ten times. The clone's antigen remains unknown. Per-nucleotide qualities are absent, and no much larger clonotype sits a single base away. From the cysteine through the phenylalanine, the CDR3 covers 14 amino acids. Only the CDR3 region is kept as DNA, spanning 42 bases read in frame from base 1. The CDR1 and CDR2 encoded by the germline V gene are MNHEY and SVGEGT. Here V drops 2 bases and J drops 6 bases, and the junction holds 2 bases not matched to any gene. The library came from multiplex PCR. The sample was run on an Illumina HiSeq 4000. iRepertoire HTBI primers and Arm-PCR amplification of CDR3 regions were used to construct TCR beta libraries. PCR products were gel purified before sequencing. In the authors' own workflow: Gene usage analysis of CDR3 amino acid clonotypes relied on the 55 to 80 TRBV and 12 to 15 TRBJ segments identified across samples. COPE and FqMerger were used to merge the filtered high-quality paired reads into contigs. Contigs were aligned with BLAST to IMGT TRBV, TRBD and TRBJ reference genes, and CDR3 was defined per IMGT. Any clonotype with a frequency above 0.1% was classified as a highly expanded clone. Shannon entropy was used to measure repertoire diversity, and the Gini coefficient was used to measure V-J evenness. Public clonotypes were defined as clonotypes shared by more than one individual. Using fastp trimming at Q25 and MiXCR clonotype assembly, TCRdb reanalyzed the public sequencing data and kept in-frame beta chains. Rows are unified per CDR3 protein, each entry keeping the most common DNA and genes. In this record, the V and J calls reflect TCRdb's handling and not the investigators' own analysis. For this sample the table gives about 660,000 distinct CDR3 sequences, of which 25% to 30% were detected only once. The ten biggest clones cover under 50% of the sample.

The time point label, read with the paper, signifies: persistent/refractory GD, antithyroid drugs over 5 years with positive TRAb. For both TCR sequencing and RNA sequencing, RNA was extracted from PBMCs using TRIzol. The diagnosis of Graves' disease was made according to American Thyroid Association guidelines. The patients came from an endocrinology department in Xi'an, China. Each patient gave 7.5 to 10 milliliters of peripheral blood, collected in an EDTA anticoagulant tube. Ficoll Paque Plus density gradient separation was used to isolate PBMCs, and no additional T cell sorting was done. An Agilent 2100 Bioanalyzer and agarose gel were used to assess RNA quality, and a NanoDrop 2000 was used to measure RNA concentration. Results and caveats for the whole study, not just this receptor: Peripheral blood alone was examined, since thyroid tissue, which constituted the primary lesion, could not be accessed. As a limitation, the authors acknowledged that the small sample size may reduce accuracy. Persistent disease showed preferential use of TRBV28, TRBJ1-2 and TRBJ2-5, whereas newly diagnosed disease favored TRBV20-1 and TRBJ2-1. More public clonotypes were shared among persistent patients (about 2,800) than among newly diagnosed patients (roughly 1,000). Compared with newly diagnosed patients, patients with persistent Graves' disease had lower TCR Shannon entropy and fewer highly expanded clones, which suggests clonal expansion. Only the TCR beta chain was sequenced and analyzed.

The V and J genes are TRBV6-2 or TRBV6-3 and TRBJ1-2, with 11 bases aligning to TRBD1. Sequenced material: peripheral blood mononuclear cells (PBMCs), taken when the disease was refractory, from a patient treated with antithyroid drugs. This TCR derives from a female donor with Graves disease. The CDR3 protein: CASSYGGQGDGYTF. In nucleotides, the sequence is TGTGCCAGCAGTTACGGGGGACAGGGGGATGGCTACACCTTC.